The 20 T cell receptor beta chains below come from one sample, sequenced in a study of CD8 T cells in Susac syndrome. RNA totalling about 0.5 to 1 ug underwent reverse transcription with random hexamers. TCRdb processed the immunoSEQ multiplex PCR reads anew with MiXCR; each CDR3 protein has one entry. The sample has about 300,000 distinct CDR3 sequences; around 91% are singletons. Sequenced input: CD8+ T cells from PBMCs. The source is a human donor with multiple sclerosis.

The chain employs TRBV6-2 or TRBV6-3 and TRBJ2-7; the D gene is possibly TRBD1 (5 bases). The V gene lost 0 bases and the J gene lost 1 base, with 13 bases spanning the gap. Germline V gives CDR1 MNHEY, CDR2 SVGEGT. The CDR3 runs 16 residues. CDR3 region: CASSYSGRSPSYEQYF. CDR3 nucleotides: TGTGCCAGCAGTTACTCGGGGCGTTCCCCTTCCTACGAGCAGTACTTC.

This clonotype showed up just once. V gene TRBV4-3 combines with J gene TRBJ2-7, with 8 bases aligning to TRBD2. The V gene's germline CDR1 is LGHNA and CDR2 YSLEER. The CDR3 runs to 16 residues. The ends lost 0 bases at V and 7 bases at J; junction bases unmatched: 11. CDR3 sequence: CASSQDLGSGSEEQYF. The DNA of the CDR3 is TGCGCCAGCAGCCAAGACCTCGGGAGCGGGAGTGAAGAGCAGTACTTC.

This chain links TRBV7-8 with TRBJ2-6, with TRBD1 matching over 9 bases. CDR3 length: 18 amino acids. After removal of 4 bases from V and 0 bases from J, the junction contained 7 bases not matched to a gene. CDR1 is SGHVS, CDR2 FQNEAQ, per germline. CDR3 in amino acids: CASSWGGQGRSGANVLTF. The CDR3 region has the DNA TGTGCCAGCAGCTGGGGGGGACAGGGTCGCTCTGGGGCCAACGTCCTGACTTTC.

The chain recombines TRBV30 with TRBJ1-6; D not resolved. This CDR3 has 13 amino acids. V lost 2 bases and J lost 6, with 8 bases in between. Germline loops: CDR1 GTSNPN, CDR2 SVGIG (reference sequence). In nucleotides, the CDR3 is TGTGCCTGGAGTAGTCAGCCTAATTCACCCCTCCACTTT. It yields the protein CAWSSQPNSPLHF.

The chain's CDR3 is CSAWTSGAYEQYF. CDR3 coding DNA: TGCAGTGCTTGGACTAGCGGGGCCTACGAGCAGTACTTC. The genes are TRBV20-1 and TRBJ2-7, with 12 bases lining up with TRBD2. The CDR3 contains 13 residues. The V and J ends lost 5 bases and 2 bases, in that order; junction bases with no gene match: 1. Germline V gene data show CDR1 as DFQATT and CDR2 as SNEGSKA (reference sequence).

In its sample, this clonotype was seen a few times. The CDR3: CASSPLGTSGGYEQYF. The DNA of the CDR3 is TGTGCCAGCAGCCCTCTGGGGACTAGCGGGGGCTACGAGCAGTACTTC. The genes are TRBV7-8 and TRBJ2-7; 14 bases agree with TRBD2. After removal of 5 bases from V and 3 bases from J, the junction contained 6 bases not matched to a gene. Germline V gene data show CDR1 as SGHVS and CDR2 as FQNEAQ. The CDR3 is 16 residues long.

The chain carries TRBV2 and TRBJ2-1, with 13 bases lining up with TRBD2. The CDR3 has 13 residues. Germline V gene data show CDR1 as SNHLY and CDR2 as FYNNEI. The junction had 12 bases not matched to a gene; V was cut back by 11 bases and J by 14 bases. The CDR3 reads CAGITSGGAIEFF. CDR3 nucleotides: TGTGCCGGGATAACTAGCGGGGGGGCCATTGAGTTCTTC.

A few counts support this clonotype. The V gene is TRBV7-8, the J gene TRBJ2-7; 8 nucleotides agree with TRBD1. The V gene's germline CDR1 is SGHVS and CDR2 FQNEAQ. The V gene end was trimmed by 4 bases and the J gene end by 9 bases; junction bases not matched to a gene: 5. CDR3 size: 12 residues. The CDR3 here is CASSSGQEVQYF. CDR3 coding DNA: TGTGCCAGCAGCTCGGGACAGGAGGTGCAGTACTTC.

This chain joins TRBV7-9 and TRBJ2-7; the match to TRBD1 covers 8 bases. The CDR3 extends over 15 amino acids. V lost 4 bases, J lost 3 bases, and 8 bases stayed unmatched. CDR1 and CDR2 from the germline V gene are SEHNR and FQNEAQ (reference sequence). The CDR3 reads CASSSTGTGLYEQYF. The CDR3 nucleotides read TGTGCCAGCAGCTCTACCGGGACAGGTCTCTACGAGCAGTACTTC.

The V and J genes are TRBV6-6 and TRBJ2-1; possible D gene TRBD2, 5 bases. This CDR3 has 13 amino acids. V lost 5 bases to trimming and J lost 6 bases, with 11 bases between them. Germline V lookup: CDR1 MNHNY, CDR2 SVGAGI (reference sequence). The CDR3 region is CASSVLELNEQFF. The CDR3 bases are TGTGCCAGCAGTGTACTAGAGCTCAATGAGCAGTTCTTC.

This chain joins TRBV12-3 or TRBV12-4 and TRBJ1-2, with no clear D. V lost 3 bases and J 4 bases, leaving 9 bases between the germline ends. This CDR3 has 13 amino acids. The CDR3 region is CASSFFFFYGYTF. For the CDR3, the DNA is TGTGCCAGCAGTTTCTTCTTCTTCTATGGCTACACCTTC.

V and J are TRBV24-1 and TRBJ2-2; D is perhaps TRBD1 or TRBD2 (5 bases each). V gave up 9 bases and J gave up 1 base, with 14 bases separating them. The germline V gene has CDR1 KGHDR and CDR2 SFDVKD. CDR3 length equals 15 residues. The CDR3 is CATGEWGLNTGELFF. Written as DNA, the CDR3 is TGTGCCACCGGGGAGTGGGGCCTGAACACCGGGGAGCTGTTTTTT.

The CDR3 region has the DNA TGTGCCAGCATACGAGGTTACGGCACAGATACGCAGTATTTT. Translating it yields CASIRGYGTDTQYF. This chain connects TRBV2 to TRBJ2-3; the D is unclear. Germline CDR1 SNHLY, CDR2 FYNNEI. V dropped 7 bases and J dropped 1 base, with 12 bases sitting between them. The CDR3 runs 14 residues.

The V call is TRBV2, the J call TRBJ2-3; 7 nucleotides align to TRBD1. Germline V gives CDR1 SNHLY, CDR2 FYNNEI. CDR3 length equals 17 residues. J gave up 2 bases and V 5 bases, and 13 bases lay outside the gene matches. In nucleotides, the CDR3 is TGTGCCAGCAGTCAAGACCGGACAGGTCCATTCACAGATACGCAGTATTTT. Amino acids: CASSQDRTGPFTDTQYF.

As DNA, the CDR3 is TGCAGCGTTGAAGCTGTGGGGTCGGATACCGGGGAGCTGTTTTTT. Translation: CSVEAVGSDTGELFF. The J gene is TRBJ2-2, the V gene TRBV29-1; D call uncertain. CDR1 is SQVTM and CDR2 is ANQGSEA in the germline V gene. The CDR3 runs to 15 residues. Trimming cost V 1 base and J 5 bases, with 14 bases left between them.

This clonotype came up a few times. V usage is TRBV12-3 or TRBV12-4 and J usage is TRBJ2-7, with 8 bases lining up with TRBD2. V shed 3 bases, J shed 2 bases, and the junction held 3 bases outside the gene matches. This CDR3 region has 14 residues. The CDR3 region has the DNA TGTGCCAGCAGTTTGGGACTAGTCGCCTACGAGCAGTACTTC. Its protein product is CASSLGLVAYEQYF.

J is TRBJ2-5 and V is TRBV14; D gene unclear. This CDR3 has 14 residues. In germline, CDR1 is SGHDN, CDR2 FVKESK. Deletions cut 0 bases from V and 0 bases from J, with 5 bases between. CDR3 sequence (DNA): TGTGCCAGCAGCCAAGATGGGTACCAAGAGACCCAGTACTTC. Its translation: CASSQDGYQETQYF.

J is TRBJ1-3 and V is TRBV30; TRBD1 is a possible D gene (6 bases). V was clipped by 0 bases and J by 11 bases, with 11 bases between them. This CDR3 is 12 amino acids long. CDR1 is GTSNPN, CDR2 SVGIG, per germline (reference sequence). This chain's CDR3 is CAWSVKGGPIYF. The CDR3 DNA reads as TGTGCCTGGAGTGTGAAAGGGGGGCCCATATATTTT.

This CDR3 reads CAWSVPFGTLIQYF. CDR3 DNA: TGTGCCTGGAGTGTACCGTTCGGGACATTAATTCAGTACTTC. This chain links TRBV30 with TRBJ2-4, with D possibly being TRBD1 (6 bases). Germline values: CDR1 GTSNPN, CDR2 SVGIG (reference sequence). V was shortened by 0 bases and J by 10 bases, with 16 bases between the two germline ends. This CDR3 is 14 amino acids long.

The V gene is TRBV10-3, the J gene TRBJ2-1; 10 bases fit TRBD1. Germline CDR1 reads ENHRY; CDR2 reads SYGVKD. The CDR3 runs to 16 residues. Trimming at V came to 2 bases and at J to 3 bases, leaving 4 bases not matched to a gene. CDR3 DNA sequence: TGTGCCATCAGTGAGACAAGGACAGGGGGCTACAATGAGCAGTTCTTC. Protein sequence: CAISETRTGGYNEQFF.